This TCR beta chain comes out of a study of cytomegalovirus exposure and HLA in healthy donors. For the study at large: Most genotyped donors, roughly 83% of around 370, had Caucasian-associated genetic ancestry.

The germline V gene encodes CDR1 SGHDT and CDR2 YYEEEE. The V end lost 4 bases, the J end lost 5 bases, and 21 bases lay between the germline ends. This CDR3 has 16 amino acids. Study results and limitations: In a later analysis, specific HLA alleles were associated with more than 15,000 TCR beta sequences at a 0.05 false discovery rate. A link between a missense DCLRE1C variant and TCR beta V- and J-gene trimming emerged from a later analysis.

Regarding this clone: Its antigen is unidentified.

PCR amplification relied on 60 Vbeta primers (plus 13 Jbeta primers). The repertoire was sequenced with immunoSEQ multiplex PCR; TCRdb's copy has only in-frame clones and lacks some. This sample has about 180,000 clones, with over 65% found just once. Sequencing input: PBMCs. The chain links TRBV5-6 to TRBJ2-5, with D tentatively TRBD1 (6 bases). The clonotype originates from a woman aged 60-70 years in good health and CMV-seropositive. The CDR3 loop reads CASSVPQGGGWETQYF. CDR3 sequence (DNA): TGTGCCAGCAGCGTACCTCAGGGTGGGGGCTGGGAGACCCAGTACTTC.